The 27 T cell receptor beta chains below were found in one sample sequenced in a study of beta chain features in type 1 diabetes. The study reverse transcribed the entire isolated RNA, so it sequenced expressed TCRB transcripts. Clones were read by immunoSEQ multiplex PCR, and TCRdb kept only the in-frame ones, dropping some. The sample carries hundreds of thousands of clones, around 65% recorded once. Sequencing used naive CD4+ T cells from blood. The receptors stem from a man aged 30-40 years in good health.

With respect to this clone: The same CDR3 also results from other DNA sequences found in this sample. The chain combines TRBV30 with TRBJ1-1; D unresolved. CDR1 and CDR2 (germline): GTSNPN, SVGIG (reference sequence). There are 13 residues in the CDR3. V lost 0 bases to trimming and J lost 1 base, with 6 bases between them. The CDR3 protein is CAWSVSRNTEAFF. CDR3 DNA sequence: TGTGCCTGGAGTGTTAGCAGGAACACTGAAGCTTTCTTT.

This chain connects TRBV11-2 to TRBJ2-3, with no clear D. The length of the CDR3 is 12 residues. V lost 2 bases and J lost 5, with 5 bases in between. Per the germline V gene, CDR1 is SGHAT and CDR2 is FQNNGV. The CDR3 sequence: CASSLILDTQYF. For the CDR3, the DNA is TGTGCCAGCAGCTTAATCCTAGATACGCAGTATTTT.

The rearrangement joins TRBV7-9 to TRBJ2-7; 7 nucleotides line up with TRBD1. CDR3 length: 12 residues. The germline V gene has CDR1 SEHNR and CDR2 FQNEAQ (reference sequence). V trimming: 7 bases; J trimming: 4 bases; junction bases outside the gene matches: 4. In DNA, the CDR3 is TGTGCCAGCACCCTGGACAGGTACGAGCAGTACTTC. This encodes CASTLDRYEQYF. Full variable domain (missing parts from reference TRBV7-9 and TRBJ2-7): DTGVSQNPRHKITKRGQNVTFRCDPISEHNRLYWYRQTLGQGPEFLTYFQNEAQLEKSRLLSDRFSAERPKGSFSTLEIQRTEQGDSAMYLCASTLDRYEQYFGPGTRLTVT.

This chain uses TRBV29-1 with TRBJ1-2; TRBD1 aligns across 11 bases. Germline V CDR1 and CDR2: SQVTM, ANQGSEA. The CDR3 sequence is 11 residues long. V was pared by 5 bases and J by 8 bases, with 1 base of the junction left unmatched. CDR3 nucleotide sequence: TGCAGCGTTTGGACAGGGGGCGGCTACACCTTC. Its translation: CSVWTGGGYTF.

This chain connects TRBV30 to TRBJ2-1; D is unclear. Germline V gene data show CDR1 as GTSNPN and CDR2 as SVGIG (reference sequence). The CDR3 has 13 residues. The V and J ends lost 5 bases and 5 bases respectively, with 13 bases between them. CDR3 loop: CAWVSYRDNEQFF. In DNA form, the CDR3 reads TGTGCCTGGGTGAGTTACCGAGACAATGAGCAGTTCTTC.

The chain recombines TRBV30 with TRBJ2-3, with D perhaps matching TRBD1 (6 bases). This CDR3 has 12 residues. V lost 5 bases and J lost 10, with 16 bases in between. Per germline, CDR1 GTSNPN and CDR2 SVGIG (reference sequence). The CDR3 DNA follows: TGTGCCTGGGAAACAAGACAGGCTCCGCAGTATTTT. Its translation: CAWETRQAPQYF.

The rearrangement joins TRBV30 to TRBJ2-1; 7 bases are shared with TRBD1. Germline V gives CDR1 GTSNPN, CDR2 SVGIG (reference sequence). The ends lost 3 bases at V and 6 bases at J; junction bases unmatched: 5. The length of the CDR3 is 13 residues. The CDR3 spells CAWSRQGRNEQFF. The CDR3, as DNA: TGTGCCTGGAGCCGACAGGGTCGCAATGAGCAGTTCTTC. Full variable domain (rest looked up from reference TRBV30 and TRBJ2-1): SQTIHQWPATLVQPVGSPLSLECTVEGTSNPNLYWYRQAAGRGLQLLFYSVGIGQISSEVPQNLSASRPQDRQFILSSKKLLLSDSGFYLCAWSRQGRNEQFFGPGTRLTVL.

This chain joins TRBV14 and TRBJ2-7; a possible D gene is TRBD2 (5 bases). Trimming took off 1 base at V and 5 bases at J, with 15 bases between the two ends. Per germline, CDR1 SGHDN and CDR2 FVKESK. The length of the CDR3 is 15 residues. In DNA, the CDR3 is TGTGCCAGCAGCCAAGCGGGGAGTCGGATCCACGAGCAGTACTTC. It encodes CASSQAGSRIHEQYF. The variable domain in full, completed from reference TRBV14 and TRBJ2-7, reads EAGVTQFPSHSVIEKGQTVTLRCDPISGHDNLYWYRRVMGKEIKFLLHFVKESKQDESGMPNNRFLAERTGGTYSTLKVQPAELEDSGVYFCASSQAGSRIHEQYFGPGTRLTVT.

J is TRBJ2-6 and V is TRBV9; no reliable D call. The CDR3 totals 15 residues. Trimming pared 3 bases from V and 2 bases from J, leaving 9 bases between. Germline values: CDR1 SGDLS, CDR2 YYNGEE. The CDR3 nucleotides read TGTGCCAGCAGCGGGCTTGGGGCTGGGGCCAACGTCCTGACTTTC. It is translated as CASSGLGAGANVLTF.

The chain is built from TRBV6-6 and TRBJ2-3, with 11 bases that match TRBD2. The CDR3 is 16 amino acids. Germline V lookup: CDR1 MNHNY, CDR2 SVGAGI (reference sequence). V was clipped by 7 bases and J by 4 bases; unmatched bases: 10. CDR3 sequence (DNA): TGTGCCAGCATGGCTAGCGGGGGGCGGGCTCCAGATACGCAGTATTTT. Its protein product is CASMASGGRAPDTQYF.

The genes are TRBV18 and TRBJ2-2; TRBD1 matches at 7 bases. This CDR3 is built from 15 residues. The J segment lost 7 bases and the V segment lost 3 bases, leaving 8 bases of the junction unmatched. Looked up from germline, CDR1 is KGHSH and CDR2 is LQKENI. CDR3 region: CASSPATGSNGELFF. In DNA form, the CDR3 reads TGTGCCAGCTCACCTGCGACAGGGTCCAACGGGGAGCTGTTTTTT.

This clone was recorded only once. This chain uses TRBV11-2 with TRBJ2-4; either TRBD1 or TRBD2 may supply D (5 bases each). CDR3 length equals 19 residues. Germline CDR1 SGHAT, CDR2 FQNNGV. Trimming removed 1 base from V and 3 bases from J, with 22 bases in between. The CDR3 spells CASSLGRIITGGGKNIQYF. The CDR3 region has the DNA TGTGCCAGCAGCTTAGGTCGGATAATAACAGGCGGAGGCAAAAACATTCAGTACTTC.

This clone has a handful of counts. The CDR3 region has the DNA TGCGCCAGCAGTCAAGCAGGGCTAGCGCCGAACACCGGGGAGCTGTTTTTT. This sequence encodes CASSQAGLAPNTGELFF. The chain recombines TRBV23-1 with TRBJ2-2, with D possibly TRBD2 on 6 matching bases. TRBV23-1 belongs to the ORF category, with a function that is uncertain. Deletions cut 2 bases from V and 0 bases from J, with 13 bases between. The CDR3 spans 17 residues.

The genes are TRBV30 and TRBJ2-3; D is uncertain. The CDR3 runs 12 residues. Germline loops: CDR1 GTSNPN, CDR2 SVGIG (reference sequence). The ends were cut back, 1 base at V and 11 bases at J, with 13 bases in the middle. As DNA, the CDR3 is TGTGCCTGGAGTGCCGAGGTTGGGCTGCAGTATTTT. Its protein product is CAWSAEVGLQYF. Full variable domain (missing parts from reference TRBV30 and TRBJ2-3): SQTIHQWPATLVQPVGSPLSLECTVEGTSNPNLYWYRQAAGRGLQLLFYSVGIGQISSEVPQNLSASRPQDRQFILSSKKLLLSDSGFYLCAWSAEVGLQYFGPGTRLTVL.

The chain combines TRBV9 with TRBJ2-3; TRBD1 matches at 9 bases. From germline, CDR1 is SGDLS and CDR2 YYNGEE. V lost 4 bases, J lost 5 bases, and 5 bases stayed unmatched. This CDR3 is built from 14 residues. The CDR3, as DNA: TGTGCCAGCAGCTCCCGGACAGGGGTAGATACGCAGTATTTT. Translation gives CASSSRTGVDTQYF.

The rearrangement links TRBV30 to TRBJ1-6; D is undetermined. Germline V gene sequence: CDR1 GTSNPN, CDR2 SVGIG (reference sequence). The CDR3 sequence is 14 residues long. V was clipped by 4 bases and J by 6 bases, with 13 bases between them. CDR3 sequence: CAWKPRTGNSPLHF. CDR3 nucleotides: TGTGCCTGGAAGCCCCGGACGGGTAATTCACCCCTCCACTTT.

The chain is built from TRBV28 and TRBJ2-7; unclear D gene. V was trimmed by 7 bases and J by 1 base, leaving 14 bases between them. Germline-derived CDR1 and CDR2 are MDHEN and SYDVKM. The CDR3 totals 14 residues. CDR3 in DNA: TGTGCCAGCAACGCGCACTGGTCATCCTACGAGCAGTACTTC. Translated, it gives CASNAHWSSYEQYF.

This clone was seen once. This sequence joins TRBV29-1 and TRBJ2-5; 10 nucleotides line up with TRBD1. There are 12 residues in the CDR3. V lost 7 bases to trimming and J lost 5 bases; unmatched junction nucleotides: 4. Germline CDR1 reads SQVTM; CDR2 reads ANQGSEA. CDR3 bases: TGCAGCGGGGGACAGGGGACGGAGACCCAGTACTTC. Encoded protein: CSGGQGTETQYF.

This chain connects TRBV29-1 to TRBJ2-7; perhaps D is TRBD1 or TRBD2 (6 bases each). With 4 bases removed from V and 2 bases from J, the gap between germline ends came to 18 bases. The CDR3 is made up of 15 amino acids. Germline CDR1 and CDR2: SQVTM and ANQGSEA. CDR3 DNA: TGCAGCGTTGGAAGGCCAACAGGGACTGCCTACGAGCAGTACTTC. Translation: CSVGRPTGTAYEQYF.

Turning to this clone: Other nucleotide sequences from this sample produce the same CDR3. The rearrangement uses TRBV29-1 and TRBJ2-7, with 9 bases aligning to TRBD2. The J segment lost 5 bases and the V segment lost 1 base, leaving 3 bases of the junction unmatched. CDR1 and CDR2 from the germline V gene are SQVTM and ANQGSEA. This CDR3 contains 13 residues. CDR3 sequence (DNA): TGCAGCGTTGAAGGGCTAGCGGGGAACGAGCAGTACTTC. It is translated as CSVEGLAGNEQYF.

This clone was detected only once. This sequence joins TRBV25-1 and TRBJ2-1, with 14 bases that match TRBD2. Germline V gene lookup returns CDR1 MGHDK and CDR2 SYGVNS. With V trimmed by 4 bases and J by 16 bases, 6 bases remained unmatched. This CDR3 has 13 amino acids. This CDR3 is CASSGTSGRSTFF. The CDR3 DNA is TGTGCCAGCAGTGGGACTAGCGGGAGGTCTACCTTCTTC.

This rearrangement joins TRBV4-2 to TRBJ2-2; D may be TRBD1 (5 bases). This CDR3 comprises 15 residues. The germline V gene encodes CDR1 LGHNA and CDR2 YNFKEQ. Trimming shortened V by 7 bases and J by 4 bases, and 16 bases separated the two germline ends. The CDR3 here is CASTSTVLGTGELFF. The CDR3 region has the DNA TGTGCCAGCACATCGACAGTTTTGGGCACCGGGGAGCTGTTTTTT.

This chain links TRBV7-2 with TRBJ2-2; 12 bases fit TRBD2. Germline CDR1 is SGHTA and CDR2 is FQGNSA. V trimming: 5 bases; J trimming: 6 bases; junction bases outside the gene matches: 4. CDR3 length: 15 amino acids. CDR3 sequence (DNA): TGTGCCAGCAGCCTGGGACTAGCGGGCTCCGGGGAGCTGTTTTTT. It translates to CASSLGLAGSGELFF.

This sequence joins TRBV4-3 and TRBJ2-7; D is uncertain. The CDR3 runs 15 residues. Germline loops: CDR1 LGHNA, CDR2 YSLEER. The V end was cut by 0 bases, the J end by 3 bases, with 12 bases between. CDR3 nucleotides: TGCGCCAGCAGCCAAGATAGGGCAAGATACTACGAGCAGTACTTC. It codes for CASSQDRARYYEQYF.

The rearrangement links TRBV4-3 to TRBJ2-1, with TRBD2 matching 9 bases. Germline V CDR1 and CDR2: LGHNA, YSLEER. V shed 0 bases, J shed 10 bases, and the junction held 4 bases outside the gene matches. This CDR3 is 14 amino acids long. The CDR3 DNA reads as TGCGCCAGCAGCCAAGATCCGGCGGGAGGGGAGCAGTTCTTC. Translated: CASSQDPAGGEQFF.

The gene calls are TRBV6-5 and TRBJ1-5; 9 bases align to TRBD1. The CDR3 consists of 14 residues. V shed 6 bases, J shed 6 bases, and the junction held 6 bases outside the gene matches. The V gene's germline CDR1 is MNHEY and CDR2 SVGAGI. The CDR3 protein is CASRGDRGSQPQHF. In DNA, the CDR3 is TGTGCCAGCAGGGGCGACAGGGGGAGTCAGCCCCAGCATTTT.

The rearrangement links TRBV30 to TRBJ1-5; possible D gene TRBD1, 6 bases. Trimming cost V 1 base and J 5 bases, with 12 bases left between them. This CDR3 spans 14 amino acids. CDR1 is GTSNPN and CDR2 is SVGIG in the germline V gene (reference sequence). The CDR3 nucleotides are TGTGCCTGGAGTGAAGGGGGGGGCGATCAGCCCCAGCATTTT. Translation gives CAWSEGGGDQPQHF.